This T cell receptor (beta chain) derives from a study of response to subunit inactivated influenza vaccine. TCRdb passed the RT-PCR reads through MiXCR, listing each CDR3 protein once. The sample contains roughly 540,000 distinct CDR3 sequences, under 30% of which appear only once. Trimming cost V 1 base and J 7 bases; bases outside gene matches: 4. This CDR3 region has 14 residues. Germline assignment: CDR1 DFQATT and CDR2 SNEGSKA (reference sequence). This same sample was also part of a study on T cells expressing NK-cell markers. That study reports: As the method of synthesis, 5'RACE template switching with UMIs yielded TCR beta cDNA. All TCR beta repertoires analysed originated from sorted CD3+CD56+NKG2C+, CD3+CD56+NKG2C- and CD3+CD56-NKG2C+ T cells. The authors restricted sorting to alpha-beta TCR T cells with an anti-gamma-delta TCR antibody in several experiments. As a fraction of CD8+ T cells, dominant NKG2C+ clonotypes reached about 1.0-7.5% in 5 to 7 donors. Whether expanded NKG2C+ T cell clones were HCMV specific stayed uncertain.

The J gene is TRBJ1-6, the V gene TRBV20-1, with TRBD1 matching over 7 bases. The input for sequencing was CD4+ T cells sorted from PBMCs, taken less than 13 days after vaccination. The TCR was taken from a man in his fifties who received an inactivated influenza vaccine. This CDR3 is CSARVTGRNSPLHF. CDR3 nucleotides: TGCAGTGCTAGAGTGACAGGGAGAAATTCACCCCTCCACTTT.